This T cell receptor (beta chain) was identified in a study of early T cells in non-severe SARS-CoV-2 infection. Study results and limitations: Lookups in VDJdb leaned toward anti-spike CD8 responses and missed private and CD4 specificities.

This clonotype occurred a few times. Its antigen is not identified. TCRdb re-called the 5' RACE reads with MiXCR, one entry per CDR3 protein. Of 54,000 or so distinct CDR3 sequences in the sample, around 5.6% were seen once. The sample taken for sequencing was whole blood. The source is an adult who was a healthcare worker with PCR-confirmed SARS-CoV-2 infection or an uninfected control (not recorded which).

CDR3 nucleotides: TGTGCCAGCAGCTCAACCGAATTAGCGTCTCAAGAGACCCAGTACTTC. Amino acid sequence: CASSSTELASQETQYF. V is TRBV7-8 and J is TRBJ2-5; possibly TRBD2 for D (5 bases). The V and J ends lost 4 bases and 2 bases respectively, with 17 bases between them. Germline V CDR1 and CDR2: SGHVS, FQNEAQ. CDR3 length: 16 residues. Using reference TRBV7-8 and TRBJ2-5 for the parts outside the CDR3, the full variable domain is GAGVSQSPRYKVAKRGQDVALRCDPISGHVSLFWYQQALGQGPEFLTYFQNEAQLDKSGLPSDRFFAERPEGSVSTLKIQRTQQEDSAVYLCASSSTELASQETQYFGPGTRLLVL.